These 10 T cell receptor beta chains were sequenced from one sample in a study of T cells in Graves' hyperthyroidism and ophthalmopathy. It was RNA transcripts that yielded the amplified TCR beta CDR3 regions. A first-round RT-PCR of the TCR CDR3 used the HTBI primer set. TCRdb itself ran the multiplex PCR reads through MiXCR, one entry per CDR3 protein. The sample includes approximately 640,000 distinct CDR3 sequences, about 17% of them seen just once. The sequenced material came from blood. The receptors were sampled from a woman aged 30 to 39 with Graves' hyperthyroidism.

This clonotype was seen repeatedly, ten times or more. This chain uses TRBV3-1 with TRBJ2-5, with D uncertain. The CDR3 length is 13 residues. Germline-derived CDR1 and CDR2 are LGHDT and YNNKEL (reference sequence). Trimming cost V 0 bases and J 2 bases, with 4 bases left between them. CDR3 region: CASSQDKQETQYF. The CDR3 coding sequence is TGTGCCAGCAGCCAAGATAAGCAAGAGACCCAGTACTTC.

This chain links TRBV28 with TRBJ2-1; 7 positions match TRBD2. The germline CDR1 and CDR2 sequences are MDHEN and SYDVKM. With 3 bases clipped from V and 5 bases from J, the junction kept 13 bases outside the gene matches. CDR3 length: 17 residues. CDR3 protein: CASSFGGGLLRNNEQFF. DNA for the CDR3: TGTGCCAGCAGTTTCGGCGGGGGTCTACTGCGAAACAATGAGCAGTTCTTC.

This clonotype has a count of ten or more. CDR3 loop: CASSLGLGNEAFF. The CDR3 nucleotides read TGTGCCAGCAGCTTGGGGCTCGGAAACGAAGCTTTCTTT. The chain uses TRBV6-1 and TRBJ1-1; tentatively, D is TRBD1 (5 bases). The CDR3 totals 13 residues. The V gene lost 6 bases and the J gene lost 8 bases, with 16 bases spanning the gap. CDR1 is MNHNS, CDR2 SASEGT, per germline.

This clonotype was detected ten times or more. The chain combines TRBV14 with TRBJ1-1; TRBD1 matches 9 bases. This CDR3 spans 15 amino acids. Germline CDR1 reads SGHDN; CDR2 reads FVKESK. J lost 2 bases, V lost 4 bases, and 5 bases had no gene match. The CDR3 nucleotides read TGTGCCAGCAGCCTCATGGACAGGGGAAACACTGAAGCTTTCTTT. It codes for CASSLMDRGNTEAFF.

This clonotype was seen repeatedly, ten times or more. The CDR3 DNA is TGTGCCAGCAGCTTAGGTCGACTAGCGGGAGGAAATGAGCAGTTCTTC. Translation gives CASSLGRLAGGNEQFF. The rearrangement links TRBV7-2 to TRBJ2-1; 13 nucleotides line up with TRBD2. Germline CDR1 and CDR2: SGHTA and FQGNSA. Germline trimming cut 1 base from V and 7 bases from J; bases unmatched to any gene: 4. The CDR3 covers 16 residues.

This clonotype appeared many times. The chain recombines TRBV5-5 with TRBJ2-5; 8 positions agree with TRBD1. V lost 4 bases, J lost 7 bases, and 15 bases stayed unmatched. Germline V gene sequence: CDR1 SGHKS, CDR2 YYEKEE (reference sequence). This CDR3 has 16 amino acids. The CDR3 region is CASSPYWTGKMGTQYF. DNA for the CDR3: TGTGCCAGCAGCCCATACTGGACAGGGAAGATGGGGACCCAGTACTTC.

The sample holds a few counts of this clonotype. The CDR3 sequence: CASSVGGGVSEAFF. For the CDR3, the DNA is TGTGCCAGCAGCGTAGGAGGGGGCGTCTCTGAAGCTTTCTTT. The rearrangement uses TRBV9 and TRBJ1-1; 7 nucleotides line up with TRBD1. The CDR3 sequence is 14 residues long. The ends lost 0 bases at V and 6 bases at J; junction bases unmatched: 5. The germline gives CDR1 SGDLS, CDR2 YYNGEE.

This clonotype has a count of ten or more. The CDR3 region is CASSSPTSGGREQYF. CDR3 nucleotides: TGTGCCAGCAGTTCCCCGACTAGCGGGGGTCGTGAGCAGTACTTC. The chain links TRBV28 to TRBJ2-7; 12 nucleotides match TRBD2. In germline, CDR1 is MDHEN, CDR2 SYDVKM. With 4 bases clipped from V and 7 bases from J, the junction kept 8 bases outside the gene matches. The CDR3 loop spans 15 amino acids.

The rearrangement links TRBV19 to TRBJ1-2, with unresolved D. Trimming pared 5 bases from V and 2 bases from J, leaving 9 bases between. Germline-derived CDR1 and CDR2 are LNHDA and SQIVND (reference sequence). The CDR3 length is 13 residues. The CDR3 region is CASSHGGNYGYTF. In nucleotides, the CDR3 is TGTGCCAGTAGTCACGGAGGAAACTATGGCTACACCTTC.

Ten or more counts support this clonotype. This rearrangement joins TRBV7-3 to TRBJ2-3, with 13 nucleotides matching TRBD2. V gave up 6 bases and J gave up 2 bases; unmatched junction bases: 5. Germline assignment: CDR1 SGHTA and CDR2 FQGTGA. The CDR3 totals 16 residues. The CDR3 DNA is TGTGCCAGCAGTCTACTAGCGGGAGGGGTCACAGATACGCAGTATTTT. Amino acids: CASSLLAGGVTDTQYF.